This T cell receptor beta chain appears in the sequencing data of a study of T cell repertoires in cytomegalovirus infection. Whole-study context: Used in the study were CMV epitopes, some recently identified and HLA-C-restricted, others well-studied and HLA-B-restricted. Public TCR beta signatures indicated both CMV infection and matching HLA type.

Study-wide points: Across the ex vivo response, the dominant clonotypes were HLA-C-restricted CMV-specific TCR beta clonotypes.

This clonotype occurred a few times. As yet, its antigen is unknown. The germline CDR1 and CDR2 sequences are MNHEY and SVGAGI. V dropped 5 bases and J dropped 0 bases, with 17 bases sitting between them. The CDR3 is 16 residues long. TCRdb called the reads again in MiXCR, with one record for every CDR3 protein. The sample lists around 710,000 distinct CDR3 sequences, about 29% occurring once. This receptor was identified in a human donor in good health (CMV status not recorded). Some clones in this sample may be carry-over from other donors' samples. The material was cultured CD8+ T cells from PBMCs, obtained from culture after CMV antigen stimulation. This chain joins TRBV6-5 and TRBJ2-7; D possibly corresponds to TRBD1 (5 bases). CDR3 DNA: TGTGCCAGCAGTATCGGGCAGGGAAGTATCTCCTACGAGCAGTACTTC. Encoded protein: CASSIGQGSISYEQYF.